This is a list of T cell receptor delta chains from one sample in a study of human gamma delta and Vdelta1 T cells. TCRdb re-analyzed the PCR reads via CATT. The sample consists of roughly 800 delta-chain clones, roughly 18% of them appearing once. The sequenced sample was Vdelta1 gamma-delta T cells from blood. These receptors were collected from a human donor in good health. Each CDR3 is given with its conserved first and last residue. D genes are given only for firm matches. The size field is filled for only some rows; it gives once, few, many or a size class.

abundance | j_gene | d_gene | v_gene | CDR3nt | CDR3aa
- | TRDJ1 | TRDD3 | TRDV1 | TGTGCTCTTGGGGAAGGGGGCTCTCTTCGCGTACTGGGGGGATACTGCGCCGATAAACTCATCTTT | CALGEGGSLRVLGGYCADKLIF
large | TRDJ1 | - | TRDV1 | TGTGCTCTTTTCACCGCTAACTGGGTCACCGATAAACTCATCTTT | CALFTANWVTDKLIF
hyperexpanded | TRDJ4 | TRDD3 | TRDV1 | TGTGCTCTTGGGGAACGGCTAGCTAACCCCCGATACTGGGGAATTTCCAGACCCCTGATCTTT | CALGERLANPRYWGISRPLIF
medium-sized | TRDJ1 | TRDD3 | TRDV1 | TGTGCTCTTGGGGAACTAGAAGGTAATCTACTGAGGTGGGGGATATGCGATAAACTCATCTTT | CALGELEGNLLRWGICDKLIF
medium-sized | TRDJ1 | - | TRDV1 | TGTGCTCTTGGGGAGTTGGATCCTCCCCGGGTACCGAGAATAGTGCTGGGGGACACCGATAAACTCATCTTT | CALGELDPPRVPRIVLGDTDKLIF
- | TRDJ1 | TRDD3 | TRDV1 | TGTGCTCTTGGGGAAGCCATTCCTACGGGGCGCTACTGGGGGAACACCGATAAACTCATCTTT | CALGEAIPTGRYWGNTDKLIF
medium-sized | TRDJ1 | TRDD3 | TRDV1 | TGTGCTCTTGGGGAACATCCCCCCCTTCACTGGGGTCAAAAGGACACCGATAAACTCATCTTT | CALGEHPPLHWGQKDTDKLIF
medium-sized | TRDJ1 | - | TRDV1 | TGTGCTCTTGGGGAATTCAGACCCCTCCGTACTGGATTCTATGGGATCTACACCGATAAACTCATCTTT | CALGEFRPLRTGFYGIYTDKLIF
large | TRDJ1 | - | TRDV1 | TGTGCTCTTGGGGAAGTACCTCCCCCCTTCTACGGGGTTTACACCGATAAACTCATCTTT | CALGEVPPPFYGVYTDKLIF
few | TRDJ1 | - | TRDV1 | TGTGCTCTTGGGGAATCCAATATCGGGCGGAACTGGCTTGAACTATACACCGATAAACTCATCTTT | CALGESNIGRNWLELYTDKLIF
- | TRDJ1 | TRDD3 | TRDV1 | TGTGCTCTTGGGGAAAGTCGAAACTTCCCATCAAAAGTACTGGGGGATACCCCTGTAAAGGGGTACACCGATAAACTCATCTTT | CALGESRNFPSKVLGDTPVKGYTDKLIF
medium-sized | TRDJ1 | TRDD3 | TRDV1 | TGTGCTCTTGGGGAAAGGCCTTCCCCCTACTGGGGGATATACACCGATAAACTCATCTTT | CALGERPSPYWGIYTDKLIF
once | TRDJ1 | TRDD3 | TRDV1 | TGTGCTCTTGGAAGGGCCCCCTTCCTACCTTTTACTGGGGGATACGCTGGAGTGGGGGACACCGATAAACTCATCTTT | CALGRAPFLPFTGGYAGVGDTDKLIF
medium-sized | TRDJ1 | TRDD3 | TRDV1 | TGTGCTCTTGGGGAACTCGGCCCCCATCCTAATCCCTCCTACGCCCGAGGACTGGGGGATACAGAGGGCCCCGATAAACTCATCTTT | CALGELGPHPNPSYARGLGDTEGPDKLIF
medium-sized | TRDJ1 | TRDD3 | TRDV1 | TGTGCTCTTGGGGAACTTTTTCGGAGCTGGGGGATACTACTCCACACCGATAAACTCATCTTT | CALGELFRSWGILLHTDKLIF
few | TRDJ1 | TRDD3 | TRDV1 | TGTGCTCTTGGGGGTGGGGGAACTGGGGGATTTAGGTACACCGATAAACTCATCTTT | CALGGGGTGGFRYTDKLIF
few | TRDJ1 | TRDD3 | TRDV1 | TGTGCTCTTGGGGAACTCACAACGTCCCCTGTACTGGGGGATATACGCACCGATAAACTCATCTTT | CALGELTTSPVLGDIRTDKLIF
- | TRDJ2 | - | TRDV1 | TGTGCTCTTGGGGCCCTTTCCTATCCCGTACTGCTTTTGACAGCACAACTCTTCTTT | CALGALSYPVLLLTAQLFF
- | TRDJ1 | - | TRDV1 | TGTGCTCTTGGGGAACCTCTTCCTACCTTCTGGGGGGTCGATAAACTCATCTTT | CALGEPLPTFWGVDKLIF
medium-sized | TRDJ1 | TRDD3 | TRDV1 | TGTGCCCTTTCGGTTTGGCCACCCCTTGAGGGGGGGGATCTTCTGAAACTCATCTTT | CALSVWPPLEGGDLLKLIF
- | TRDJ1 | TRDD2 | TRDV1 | TGTGCTCTTGGGGAACCCTGCCTTCCTAAGAGGGTTCCAATAACCTCCAATAAACTCATCTTT | CALGEPCLPKRVPITSNKLIF
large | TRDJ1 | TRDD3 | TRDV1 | TGTGCTCTTGGGGGACAGCCTTCTTCTTACTGGGGGATGGAAAAACTCATCTTT | CALGGQPSSYWGMEKLIF
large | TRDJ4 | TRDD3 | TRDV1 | TGTGCTCTTGGGGAAAGCCTACGGGTCCGGGGGATACAGGCCAGACCCCTGATCTTT | CALGESLRVRGIQARPLIF
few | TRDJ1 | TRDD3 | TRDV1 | TGTGCTCTTGGTGAACTCTCCTTAGTTCCTATCCTGGGGGATACGTCGGGCACCGATAAACTCATCTTT | CALGELSLVPILGDTSGTDKLIF
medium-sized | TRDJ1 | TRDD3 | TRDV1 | TGTGCTCTTGGGGAACTAGCCCGTTTTCCTACGTTCTACTGGGGGATACGCGGATACACCGATAAACTCATCTTT | CALGELARFPTFYWGIRGYTDKLIF
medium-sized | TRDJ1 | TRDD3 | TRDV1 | TGTGCTCTACAGAAAGCGGGACTGGGGGATACATTGTCTCCTAAACTCATCTTT | CALQKAGLGDTLSPKLIF
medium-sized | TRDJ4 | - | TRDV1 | TGTGCTCTTGGGGAACTAGCCTACGTGGGGATGGGGGCCAGACCCCTGATCTTT | CALGELAYVGMGARPLIF
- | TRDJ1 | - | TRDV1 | TGTGCTCTTGGGCCCCACCCCATTATTACATTTCACCTTGGGGGGAACACCGATAAACTCATCTTT | CALGPHPIITFHLGGNTDKLIF
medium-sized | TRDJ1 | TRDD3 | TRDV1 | TGTGCTCTTGGGGCCATCCCCCACTTCCTACCGACATACTGGGGGATACGCTCTGAGGATAAACTCATCTTT | CALGAIPHFLPTYWGIRSEDKLIF